These 26 T cell receptor beta chains were sequenced from one sample in a study of human T cells and chemical hapten exposure (dated by TCRdb to the early 2020s). The time point tag for this specimen amounts to: pre-sensitization, week 0. Reading the label with the study, this specimen's treatment or condition is: therapeutic diphenylcyclopropenone sensitization with weekly scalp DPC. The protocol used for the library was RACE. Sequenced using a NextSeq 500. Clones were called with MiXCR by TCRdb after fastp trimmed the public reads at Q25, and only in-frame beta chains were retained. Identical CDR3 protein sequences are pooled into one entry, listed with their most common genes and DNA. Across this sample there are under 200,000 distinct CDR3 sequences, with approximately 29% seen only once. Jointly, the top ten make up less than 3.5% of the sample. Material: whole blood, obtained in connection with sensitization to the hapten diphenylcyclopropenone (DPC). The source of these receptors is a woman aged 25-40 years with alopecia areata. Some clones in this sample may be carry-over from other donors' samples.

This chain joins TRBV6-4 and TRBJ2-2; maybe TRBD1 (5 bases). V lost 5 bases to trimming and J lost 2 bases, with 24 bases between them. Looked up from germline, CDR1 is MRHNA and CDR2 is SNTAGT. CDR3 length: 19 residues. The CDR3 loop is CASSTLRGNFTSNTGELFF. The CDR3 DNA is TGTGCCAGCAGTACCCTTAGGGGAAACTTTACAAGCAACACCGGGGAGCTGTTTTTT.

J is TRBJ2-3 and V is TRBV20-1; possible D gene TRBD2, 6 bases. The CDR3 is 14 residues long. Germline CDR1 reads DFQATT; CDR2 reads SNEGSKA (reference sequence). V lost 2 bases, J lost 0 bases, and 9 bases lay in between. The CDR3 DNA reads as TGCAGTGCTAGATACGGGAGTAGCACAGATACGCAGTATTTT. Its protein is CSARYGSSTDTQYF.

A few counts support this clonotype. The CDR3 reads CSVTTGYANTGELFF. As DNA, the CDR3 is TGCAGCGTTACAACAGGGTACGCGAACACCGGGGAGCTGTTTTTT. This chain connects TRBV29-1 to TRBJ2-2; possible D gene TRBD1, 6 bases. This CDR3 has 15 amino acids. In germline, CDR1 is SQVTM, CDR2 ANQGSEA. V was pared by 5 bases and J by 0 bases, with 13 bases between.

This clonotype came up a few times. The chain uses TRBV4-3 and TRBJ1-6, with 7 positions matching TRBD1. Germline trimming cut 4 bases from V and 5 bases from J; bases unmatched to any gene: 5. Looked up from germline, CDR1 is LGHNA and CDR2 is YSLEER. The CDR3 totals 15 residues. The CDR3 nucleotides read TGCGCCAGCAGCCTCTCAGGGGGGAATAATTCACCCCTCCACTTT. Encoded protein: CASSLSGGNNSPLHF.

The genes are TRBV20-1 and TRBJ2-3; D uncertain. V dropped 3 bases and J dropped 2 bases, with 15 bases sitting between them. The germline CDR1 and CDR2 sequences are DFQATT and SNEGSKA (reference sequence). CDR3 length equals 15 residues. The DNA of the CDR3 is TGCAGTGCTAGGGCTGCGGCTCGGCACACAGATACGCAGTATTTT. Encoded protein: CSARAAARHTDTQYF.

The rearrangement uses TRBV6-2 or TRBV6-3 and TRBJ2-1; D is perhaps TRBD2 (5 bases). Trimming removed 6 bases from V and 8 bases from J, with 17 bases in between. The CDR3 has 14 amino acids. Germline lookup yields CDR1 MNHEY and CDR2 SVGEGT. The CDR3 sequence is CASSPVGLAYEQFF. The CDR3, as DNA: TGTGCCAGCAGCCCGGTGGGCCTAGCATATGAGCAGTTCTTC.

At least ten counts were recorded for this clonotype. V and J are TRBV20-1 and TRBJ1-5; maybe TRBD1 (6 bases). Trimming took 5 bases from V and 7 from J, leaving 12 bases between them. Germline lookup yields CDR1 DFQATT and CDR2 SNEGSKA (reference sequence). This CDR3 contains 12 residues. The CDR3 nucleotides read TGCAGTGCTGGAGCGGGGGGCCAGCCCCAGCATTTT. Protein: CSAGAGGQPQHF.

The V and J genes are TRBV7-2 and TRBJ2-3; D remains unclear. The CDR3 has 13 residues. The germline V gene has CDR1 SGHTA and CDR2 FQGNSA. Trimming took off 3 bases at V and 4 bases at J, with 8 bases between the two ends. CDR3: CASSLTYPDTQYF. DNA of the CDR3: TGTGCCAGCAGCTTGACGTACCCAGATACGCAGTATTTT.

V is TRBV21-1 and J is TRBJ1-2; the table's D call of TRBD1 was not tested on the DNA. TRBV21-1 is noted as a pseudogene. The CDR3 spans 15 residues. CDR3 DNA: TGTGCCAGCAGCGGATCTCCGGGACAGTCGGGCGGCTACACCTTC. It encodes CASSGSPGQSGGYTF.

V usage is TRBV6-2 or TRBV6-3 and J usage is TRBJ1-1; D is unresolved. Trimming pared 2 bases from V and 7 bases from J, leaving 14 bases between. The CDR3 runs 14 residues. Germline CDR1 reads MNHEY; CDR2 reads SVGEGT. This CDR3 is CASSYPAGRGEAFF. The CDR3 region has the DNA TGTGCCAGCAGTTACCCGGCGGGGAGAGGTGAAGCTTTCTTT.

The CDR3 region has the DNA TGTGCCAGCAGCTCCGGGACAGGGGGCAATCAGCCCCAGCATTTT. This sequence encodes CASSSGTGGNQPQHF. The rearrangement links TRBV5-4 to TRBJ1-5; 10 bases match TRBD1. Germline V lookup: CDR1 SGHNT, CDR2 YYREEE (reference sequence). Trimming at V came to 3 bases and at J to 2 bases, leaving 2 bases not matched to a gene. This CDR3 has 15 amino acids.

Comment on this clonotype: Given a much more abundant clone one base away, this may be a read error. The V and J genes are TRBV5-6 and TRBJ1-5, with 8 nucleotides matching TRBD1. Germline CDR1 and CDR2: SGHDT and YYEEEE. The CDR3 length is 14 residues. The CDR3 DNA reads TGTGTCAGCAGCTTGGGACAGGGCAATCAGCCCCAGCATTTT. Its protein product is CVSSLGQGNQPQHF.

This rearrangement joins TRBV28 to TRBJ2-1; 12 bases fit TRBD2. The V gene's germline CDR1 is MDHEN and CDR2 SYDVKM. After removal of 1 base from V and 9 bases from J, the junction contained 4 bases not matched to a gene. The CDR3 length is 15 residues. CDR3 residues: CASSLSSGRGGEQFF. The DNA for the CDR3 is TGTGCCAGCAGTTTATCTAGCGGGAGGGGAGGTGAGCAGTTCTTC.

This clonotype was detected a few times. V is TRBV9 and J is TRBJ2-5; D is perhaps TRBD2 (6 bases). Trimming took off 0 bases at V and 5 bases at J, with 11 bases between the two ends. CDR1 is SGDLS, CDR2 YYNGEE, per germline. CDR3 length equals 14 residues. The CDR3 reads CASSVGLDWETQYF. The CDR3 region has the DNA TGTGCCAGCAGCGTAGGACTAGACTGGGAGACCCAGTACTTC.

The rearrangement joins TRBV29-1 to TRBJ2-3; no reliable D call. Trimming stripped 6 bases from V and 6 bases from J, with 13 bases between. Germline CDR1 SQVTM, CDR2 ANQGSEA. CDR3 size: 12 residues. The CDR3 DNA sequence: TGCAGCGTAGGGCCCCTCGGCGATACGCAGTATTTT. Its protein product is CSVGPLGDTQYF.

This chain uses TRBV28 with TRBJ1-1, with D maybe TRBD1 (6 bases). CDR1 is MDHEN, CDR2 SYDVKM, per germline. The CDR3 extends over 14 amino acids. V was trimmed by 3 bases and J by 5 bases, leaving 13 bases between them. The CDR3 DNA sequence: TGTGCCAGCAGTTTGGTCCATCAGGGGACTGAAGCTTTCTTT. This codes for CASSLVHQGTEAFF.

This clonotype was seen only a few times. CDR3 DNA sequence: TGCGCCAGCGAACAAGGGGAGGGGAATTCACCCCTCCACTTT. Translated, it gives CASEQGEGNSPLHF. V usage is TRBV5-1 and J usage is TRBJ1-6; D might be TRBD1 (5 bases). CDR1 SGHRS and CDR2 YFSETQ come from the germline V gene. The CDR3 length is 14 residues. Deletions cut 7 bases from V and 7 bases from J, with 15 bases between.

The rearrangement links TRBV20-1 to TRBJ2-1, with 7 nucleotides matching TRBD2. The CDR3 extends over 16 amino acids. Germline CDR1 is DFQATT and CDR2 is SNEGSKA (reference sequence). V was pared by 4 bases and J by 0 bases, with 9 bases of the junction left unmatched. CDR3 region: CSAKNPSGFSYNEQFF. CDR3 nucleotides: TGCAGTGCTAAAAATCCTAGCGGATTCTCCTACAATGAGCAGTTCTTC.

This chain uses TRBV4-3 with TRBJ2-3, with 11 positions matching TRBD2. The junction had 1 base not matched to a gene; V was cut back by 2 bases and J by 0 bases. Germline CDR1 reads LGHNA; CDR2 reads YSLEER. The CDR3 is made up of 16 amino acids. The CDR3 nucleotides read TGCGCCAGCAGCCAATCTAGCGGGAGGAGCACAGATACGCAGTATTTT. This encodes CASSQSSGRSTDTQYF.

This clonotype was seen only a few times. The chain is built from TRBV28 and TRBJ1-1, with D possibly TRBD1 on 6 matching bases. The CDR3 is 14 residues long. V lost 11 bases, J lost 0 bases, and 16 bases lay in between. The germline V gene encodes CDR1 MDHEN and CDR2 SYDVKM. The DNA for the CDR3 is TGTGCCGCATCACAGGGCGGGATGAACACTGAAGCTTTCTTT. This sequence encodes CAASQGGMNTEAFF.

This chain connects TRBV20-1 to TRBJ2-1; 8 bases match TRBD2. V was clipped by 5 bases and J by 4 bases; unmatched bases: 7. CDR1 and CDR2 from the germline V gene are DFQATT and SNEGSKA (reference sequence). The CDR3 covers 14 residues. The CDR3 loop reads CSAVRGGTYNEQFF. Written as DNA, the CDR3 is TGCAGTGCTGTACGGGGGGGGACATACAATGAGCAGTTCTTC.

This clonotype was counted between two and nine times. J is TRBJ2-7 and V is TRBV9; 11 bases match TRBD2. Trimming cost V 2 bases and J 4 bases; bases outside gene matches: 5. There are 15 residues in the CDR3. CDR1 and CDR2 (germline): SGDLS, YYNGEE. The CDR3 DNA follows: TGTGCCAGCAGCGTCGGGGCTAGCGGGAGGTACGAGCAGTACTTC. It translates to CASSVGASGRYEQYF.

This clonotype has just a few counts. The genes are TRBV6-5 and TRBJ2-1, with 9 bases lining up with TRBD2. With V trimmed by 2 bases and J by 4 bases, 9 bases remained unmatched. The V gene's germline CDR1 is MNHEY and CDR2 SVGAGI. The CDR3 consists of 17 residues. CDR3 nucleotides: TGTGCCAGCAGTTACCGGGTTAGCGGGGGCCTATACAATGAGCAGTTCTTC. Translated, it gives CASSYRVSGGLYNEQFF.

This clonotype was seen only a few times. V is TRBV7-3 and J is TRBJ2-7; D is perhaps TRBD1 or TRBD2 (7 bases each). This CDR3 contains 13 residues. V dropped 3 bases and J dropped 7 bases, with 13 bases sitting between them. From germline, CDR1 is SGHTA and CDR2 FQGTGA. CDR3: CASSFTGEGEQYF. CDR3 sequence (DNA): TGTGCCAGCAGCTTCACAGGGGAGGGGGAGCAGTACTTC.

The rearrangement uses TRBV7-2 and TRBJ2-7; D possibly corresponds to TRBD2 (6 bases). Germline values: CDR1 SGHTA, CDR2 FQGNSA. V lost 1 base and J lost 3, with 16 bases in between. This CDR3 comprises 16 residues. Here the CDR3 DNA reads TGTGCCAGCAGCTTAGTGACCGGCGGGGCCTACTACGAGCAGTACTTC. Translation: CASSLVTGGAYYEQYF.

Only one count was recorded for this clonotype. The gene calls are TRBV4-2 and TRBJ2-7, with 11 bases identical to TRBD2. The CDR3 spans 15 residues. Unmatched junction bases numbered 5, after V lost 4 bases and J lost 3 bases. Germline loops: CDR1 LGHNA, CDR2 YNFKEQ. As DNA, the CDR3 is TGTGCCAGCAGCCCAGGACTAGCGGGCTACTACGAGCAGTACTTC. The encoded protein is CASSPGLAGYYEQYF.